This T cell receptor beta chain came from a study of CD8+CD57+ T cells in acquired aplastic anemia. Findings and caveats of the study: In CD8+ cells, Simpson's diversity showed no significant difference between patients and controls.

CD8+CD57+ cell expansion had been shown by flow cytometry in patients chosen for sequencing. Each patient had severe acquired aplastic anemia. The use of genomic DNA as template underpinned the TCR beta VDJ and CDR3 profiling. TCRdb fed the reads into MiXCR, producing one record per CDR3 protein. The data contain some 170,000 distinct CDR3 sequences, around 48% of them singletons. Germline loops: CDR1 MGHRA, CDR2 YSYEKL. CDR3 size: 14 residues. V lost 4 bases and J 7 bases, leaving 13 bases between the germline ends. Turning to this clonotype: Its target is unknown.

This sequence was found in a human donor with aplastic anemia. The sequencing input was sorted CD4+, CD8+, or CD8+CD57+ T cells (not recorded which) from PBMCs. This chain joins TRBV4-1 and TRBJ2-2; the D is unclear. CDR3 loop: CASSRPAIGGELFF. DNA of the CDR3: TGCGCCAGCAGCCGCCCCGCTATAGGCGGGGAGCTGTTTTTT.